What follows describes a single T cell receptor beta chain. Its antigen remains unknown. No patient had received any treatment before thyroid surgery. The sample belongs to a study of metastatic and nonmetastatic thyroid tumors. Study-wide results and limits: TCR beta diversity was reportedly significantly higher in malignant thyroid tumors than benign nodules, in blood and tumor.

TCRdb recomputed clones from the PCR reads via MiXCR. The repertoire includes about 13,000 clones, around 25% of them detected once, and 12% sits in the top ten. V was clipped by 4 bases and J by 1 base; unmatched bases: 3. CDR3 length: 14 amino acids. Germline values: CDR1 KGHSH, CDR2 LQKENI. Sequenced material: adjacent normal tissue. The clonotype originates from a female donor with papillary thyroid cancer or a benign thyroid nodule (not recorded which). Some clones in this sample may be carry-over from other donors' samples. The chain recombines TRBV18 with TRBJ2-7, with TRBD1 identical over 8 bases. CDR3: CASSRQGSSYEQYF. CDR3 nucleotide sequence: TGTGCCAGCTCACGACAGGGGTCTTCCTACGAGCAGTACTTC.